This TCR beta chain derives from a study of T cell changes during pregnancy in multiple sclerosis. CDR1 and CDR2 from the germline V gene are MNHEY and SMNVEV (reference sequence). This CDR3 is built from 13 residues. Trimming removed 5 bases from V and 12 bases from J, with 17 bases in between. Data came from immunoSEQ multiplex PCR; TCRdb stores just in-frame clones and leaves some out. The table has roughly 40,000 clones, 90% seen once. Material: CD4+ T cells from peripheral blood mononuclear cells, obtained in the second trimester of pregnancy. The TCR originated in a female donor with multiple sclerosis, enrolled in a pregnancy study. The chain combines TRBV27 with TRBJ2-1; TRBD2 is a possible D gene (6 bases). The CDR3 region is CASSSGRERGQFF. The CDR3 bases are TGTGCCAGCAGTAGCGGGCGGGAAAGGGGGCAGTTCTTC.